This T cell receptor beta chain was profiled in a study of OX40 agonist ivuxolimab in advanced cancers. Study-level information: Enrollees could have had prior anti-PD-1, anti-PD-L1 or anti-CTLA-4 therapy, which 40% to 45% had received. Partial responses were achieved by three patients: one hepatocellular carcinoma, two cutaneous melanoma.

The CDR3 totals 12 residues. With 4 bases removed from V and 5 bases from J, the gap between germline ends came to 5 bases. Per germline, CDR1 SNHLY and CDR2 FYNNEI. Sequencing used immunoSEQ multiplex PCR; TCRdb keeps in-frame clones, though not all of them. The repertoire includes around 49,000 clones, approximately 80% of them detected once, and around 16% sits in the top ten. This receptor was taken from an adult with an advanced solid tumor such as melanoma, head and neck, liver or kidney cancer. The V gene is TRBV2, the J gene TRBJ2-2; no clear D gene. The sample here was CD4+ or CD8+ T cells sorted from blood, taken in a trial of the OX40 agonist ivuxolimab. The CDR3 region has the DNA TGTGCCAGCAGTGTGCATACCGGGGAGCTGTTTTTT. It translates to CASSVHTGELFF. Complete variable domain (other parts from reference TRBV2 and TRBJ2-2): EPEVTQTPSHQVTQMGQEVILRCVPISNHLYFYWYRQILGQKVEFLVSFYNNEISEKSEIFDDQFSVERPDGSNFTLKIRSTKLEDSAMYFCASSVHTGELFFGEGSRLTVL.